This T cell receptor (beta chain) derives from a study of blood T cell repertoires in COVID-19. Background on the study: Acute and convalescent COVID-19 specimens originated in the United States, Italy and Spain. T cells, B-cell-depleted T cells, or PBMCs provided the cDNA or gDNA that served as material.

The CDR3 runs to 16 residues. With V trimmed by 7 bases and J by 1 base, 11 bases remained unmatched. The germline CDR1 and CDR2 sequences are MNHEY and SMNVEV (reference sequence). As handled by the study authors: Reference gene primer amplification gave estimated nucleated cell counts. The data were produced by immunoSEQ multiplex PCR, yet TCRdb's version contains in-frame clones alone and is incomplete. From that table come the V and J calls and clone size; the DNA was used to work out D and trimming. The top ten clones hold roughly 8.6% of a sample with under 150,000 clones, under 85% of them seen once.

The sequence came from a man aged 45-60 years with active or convalescent COVID-19. Material for sequencing was peripheral blood. This chain joins TRBV27 and TRBJ1-1, with TRBD1 matching over 8 bases. The CDR3 bases are TGTGCCAGCACCCTACAGGGGGGCCAGGGGAACACTGAAGCTTTCTTT. Its translation: CASTLQGGQGNTEAFF.